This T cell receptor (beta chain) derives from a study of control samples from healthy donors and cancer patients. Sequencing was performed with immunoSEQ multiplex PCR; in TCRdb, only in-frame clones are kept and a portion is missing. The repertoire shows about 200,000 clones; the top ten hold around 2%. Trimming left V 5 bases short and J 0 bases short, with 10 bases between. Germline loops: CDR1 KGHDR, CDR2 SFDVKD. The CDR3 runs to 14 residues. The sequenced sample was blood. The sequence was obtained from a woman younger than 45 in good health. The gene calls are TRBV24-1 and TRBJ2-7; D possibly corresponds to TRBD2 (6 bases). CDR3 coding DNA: TGTGCCACCAGTGTCGGGGGACCCTCCTACGAGCAGTACTTC. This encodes CATSVGGPSYEQYF.